This T cell receptor beta chain derives from a study of shared clonotypes between healthy human individuals. There are 15 residues in the CDR3. Trimming removed 7 bases from V and 1 base from J; junction bases left unmatched: 4. Looked up from germline, CDR1 is WSHSY and CDR2 is SAAADI. This clone was seen at least ten times. Sequenced by immunoSEQ multiplex PCR; TCRdb stores in-frame clones only, minus some. The sample records around 330,000 clones, roughly 70% being singletons. This rearrangement joins TRBV10-2 to TRBJ2-1, with 10 positions matching TRBD1. The receptor was derived from a man younger than 40 in good health. Sequenced material: memory CD4+ T cells sorted from blood. Subset described: CD45RA-negative fraction. CDR3 in DNA: TGCGCCAGCACCCCGGACAGGGGGTCCTACAATGAGCAGTTCTTC. It yields the protein CASTPDRGSYNEQFF.